This TCR beta chain emerged from a study of blood T cell repertoires in COVID-19. Study processing details: Reference gene primer amplification yielded estimated nucleated cell counts. The method was immunoSEQ multiplex PCR; TCRdb's version includes in-frame clones alone and lacks a portion of them. V and J calls and clone size are as listed in that table; D and trimming were resolved from the DNA. Among approximately 270,000 clones listed, about nine tenths were seen once. This clone was picked up one time. J lost 8 bases, V lost 2 bases, and 9 bases had no gene match. The germline V gene encodes CDR1 SGDLS and CDR2 YYNGEE. This CDR3 comprises 16 residues.

The rearrangement uses TRBV9 and TRBJ2-1; 11 positions match TRBD2. The TCR comes from a young woman with acute COVID-19. Specimen: PBMCs or T cells enriched from blood (not recorded which). The CDR3, as DNA: TGTGCCAGCAGCGTCAAGACTAGCGGGAATACCGATGAGCAGTTCTTC. It translates to CASSVKTSGNTDEQFF.